The 23 T cell receptor beta chains reported below all come from one sample, sequenced in a study of CD8+CD57+ T cells in acquired aplastic anemia. All sequencing subjects had displayed CD8+CD57+ cell expansion on flow cytometry. Profiles of TCR beta VDJ and CDR3 were generated from a genomic DNA template. From the reads, TCRdb called clonotypes with MiXCR, one entry per CDR3 protein. The table includes a few hundred thousand distinct CDR3 sequences, under 40% detected once. The sequenced sample consisted of sorted CD4+, CD8+, or CD8+CD57+ T cells (not recorded which) from PBMCs. The origin of the receptors is a human donor with aplastic anemia.

The chain combines TRBV7-9 with TRBJ2-4, with a tentative D call TRBD2 (5 bases). The CDR3 extends over 15 amino acids. The V end lost 5 bases, the J end lost 0 bases, and 11 bases lay between the germline ends. Germline V gene sequence: CDR1 SEHNR, CDR2 FQNEAQ (reference sequence). Here the CDR3 reads CASSPPGLAKNIQYF. CDR3 sequence (DNA): TGTGCCAGCAGCCCCCCGGGATTAGCCAAAAACATTCAGTACTTC.

This clonotype has more than one count but fewer than ten. V is TRBV9 and J is TRBJ1-5, with D perhaps TRBD1 (6 bases). Trimming removed 0 bases at V and 5 bases at J, with 12 bases between. Germline-derived CDR1 and CDR2 are SGDLS and YYNGEE. The CDR3 covers 15 residues. This chain's CDR3 is CASSVAGGPYQPQHF. For the CDR3, the DNA is TGTGCCAGCAGCGTAGCTGGGGGGCCCTATCAGCCCCAGCATTTT.

This clonotype was picked up many times. The chain has TRBV19 and TRBJ2-7; 9 nucleotides match TRBD1. V dropped 6 bases and J dropped 0; count of bases not matched to a gene: 3. The germline V gene has CDR1 LNHDA and CDR2 SQIVND (reference sequence). The CDR3 has 14 amino acids. CDR3 DNA sequence: TGTGCCAGTAGCCGGGACAGGGCCTCCTACGAGCAGTACTTC. It yields the protein CASSRDRASYEQYF.

This clonotype has ten or more counts. This sequence joins TRBV29-1 and TRBJ1-1; 11 positions match TRBD1. In germline, CDR1 is SQVTM, CDR2 ANQGSEA. This CDR3 has 15 residues. V dropped 4 bases and J dropped 5; count of bases not matched to a gene: 9. The CDR3 region has the DNA TGCAGCGTTGCCCCCCGGGACAGGGGGAAGACTGAAGCTTTCTTT. This translates into CSVAPRDRGKTEAFF.

To note about this clonotype: It may be a read error: a sequence one base away is much more abundant. The rearrangement links TRBV6-1 to TRBJ2-1, with D tentatively TRBD1 or TRBD2 (5 bases each). The germline V and J ends were trimmed by 4 bases and 2 bases, with 15 bases remaining between them. Per germline, CDR1 MNHNS and CDR2 SASEGT. The CDR3 covers 16 residues. This chain's CDR3 is CASSGSGAGTYNEQFF. The CDR3 DNA sequence: TGTGCCAGCAGTGGATCCGGGGCAGGGACCTACAATGAGCAGTTCTTC.

This chain connects TRBV9 to TRBJ2-2, with D uncertain. V lost 0 bases and J 11 bases, leaving 5 bases between the germline ends. Germline V lookup: CDR1 SGDLS, CDR2 YYNGEE. The CDR3 sequence is 11 residues long. CDR3 sequence (DNA): TGTGCCAGCAGCGTAGGCCCCGAGCTGTTTTTT. It codes for CASSVGPELFF. Full variable domain (missing parts from reference TRBV9 and TRBJ2-2): DSGVTQTPKHLITATGQRVTLRCSPRSGDLSVYWYQQSLDQGLQFLIQYYNGEERAKGNILERFSAQQFPDLHSELNLSSLELGDSALYFCASSVGPELFFGEGSRLTVL.

The rearrangement links TRBV25-1 to TRBJ1-5; a weak D match, TRBD1 (5 bases). Germline V gene data show CDR1 as MGHDK and CDR2 as SYGVNS. V was clipped by 6 bases and J by 4 bases, with 16 bases between them. The CDR3 extends over 15 amino acids. The CDR3 DNA reads as TGTGCCAGCAGCCAAGGATCCGGGACGAATCAGCCCCAGCATTTT. This sequence encodes CASSQGSGTNQPQHF.

This chain joins TRBV11-1 and TRBJ2-3; tentatively, D is TRBD2 (6 bases). The length of the CDR3 is 16 residues. With 1 base removed from V and 0 bases from J, the gap between germline ends came to 11 bases. Per the germline V gene, CDR1 is SGHAT and CDR2 is FQDESV (reference sequence). CDR3 DNA sequence: TGTGCCAGCAGCTTAGGCTTAGCGGCTAGCACAGATACGCAGTATTTT. It translates to CASSLGLAASTDTQYF.

This clonotype has just a few counts. A much larger clonotype is one base distant, so this may be a read error. This sequence joins TRBV29-1 and TRBJ2-3; weak D call: TRBD1 (6 bases). The germline V gene encodes CDR1 SQVTM and CDR2 ANQGSEA. The CDR3 contains 14 residues. CDR3 protein: CGSSTGRTTDTQYF. The CDR3 bases are TGCGGCTCCTCAACAGGGAGAACCACAGATACGCAGTATTTT.

This clonotype was seen more than once but under ten times. This rearrangement joins TRBV4-2 to TRBJ2-4; D gene uncertain. The CDR3 totals 18 residues. Trimming removed 4 bases at V and 8 bases at J, with 27 bases between. Per the germline V gene, CDR1 is LGHNA and CDR2 is YNFKEQ. The CDR3 DNA sequence: TGTGCCAGCAGCCTCACCCCCAAAGCCTATGCATGGGAAGACATTCAGTACTTC. Translation gives CASSLTPKAYAWEDIQYF.

The chain uses TRBV10-3 and TRBJ1-2, with 9 bases fitting TRBD1. In germline, CDR1 is ENHRY, CDR2 SYGVKD. After removal of 2 bases from V and 4 bases from J, the junction contained 8 bases not matched to a gene. The CDR3 totals 16 residues. The CDR3 sequence is CAISENDRGRSYGYTF. The CDR3 DNA reads TGTGCCATCAGTGAGAACGACAGGGGGAGGTCCTATGGCTACACCTTC.

At least ten counts were recorded for this clonotype. The chain couples TRBV4-1 to TRBJ1-2; D unclear. V was cut by 1 base and J by 6 bases, with 15 bases left in between. Per the germline V gene, CDR1 is MGHRA and CDR2 is YSYEKL. The CDR3 is made up of 15 amino acids. The CDR3 protein is CASSQGAILLNGYTF. As DNA, the CDR3 is TGCGCCAGCAGCCAAGGTGCTATTCTTCTAAATGGCTACACCTTC.

The chain couples TRBV6-5 to TRBJ1-2; D gene ambiguous. V shed 0 bases and J shed 8 bases, with 13 bases lying between them. The V gene's germline CDR1 is MNHEY and CDR2 SVGAGI. The CDR3 extends over 14 amino acids. In DNA form, the CDR3 reads TGTGCCAGCAGTTACTCCCCCGGGTTGGAAGGCTACACCTTC. Translating it yields CASSYSPGLEGYTF.

CDR3 in amino acids: CASRRDWGTQNIQYF. In nucleotides, the CDR3 is TGTGCCAGTAGGAGGGACTGGGGGACGCAAAACATTCAGTACTTC. The genes are TRBV19 and TRBJ2-4; tentative D call: TRBD2 (6 bases). Trimming stripped 6 bases from V and 5 bases from J, with 17 bases between. The CDR3 is 15 amino acids. In germline, CDR1 is LNHDA, CDR2 SQIVND (reference sequence).

This clonotype came up many times. The chain is built from TRBV2 and TRBJ2-7; D may be TRBD2 (6 bases). Germline V gene sequence: CDR1 SNHLY, CDR2 FYNNEI. The CDR3 contains 16 residues. Trimming took off 6 bases at V and 0 bases at J, with 18 bases between the two ends. The CDR3 DNA reads as TGTGCCAGCAGGCACAGTTCGGGGGAGGACTCCTACGAGCAGTACTTC. This sequence encodes CASRHSSGEDSYEQYF.

This clonotype was observed a few times. A much larger clone differs from this one at a single base, so this may be a read error. CDR3 coding DNA: TGTGCCAGCAGAACGAGGGACACCGGGGAGCTGTTTTTT. The encoded protein is CASRTRDTGELFF. The rearrangement links TRBV7-3 to TRBJ2-2; possible D gene TRBD2, 5 bases. V was trimmed by 6 bases and J by 3 bases, leaving 8 bases between them. CDR1 SGHTA and CDR2 FQGTGA come from the germline V gene. CDR3 length: 13 residues.

A remark on this clonotype: Given a much more abundant clone one base away, this may be a read error. This chain joins TRBV7-9 and TRBJ1-2; D unclear. Germline-derived CDR1 and CDR2 are SEHNR and FQNEAQ (reference sequence). The CDR3 is 12 amino acids. The CDR3 reads CASGLVGRGYTF. The CDR3 DNA sequence: TGTGCCAGCGGCTTGGTAGGAAGGGGCTACACCTTC.

This clonotype came up many times. The rearrangement joins TRBV7-9 to TRBJ1-1; D gene uncertain. Germline V gives CDR1 SEHNR, CDR2 FQNEAQ (reference sequence). The CDR3 has 12 amino acids. V lost 5 bases to trimming and J lost 7 bases, with 11 bases between them. CDR3 in amino acids: CASSIWEGEAFF. CDR3 DNA: TGTGCCAGCAGCATATGGGAGGGTGAAGCTTTCTTT.

The gene calls are TRBV7-8 and TRBJ2-3, with 8 bases fitting TRBD2. The V gene end was trimmed by 5 bases and the J gene end by 0 bases; junction bases not matched to a gene: 10. The CDR3 totals 17 residues. The germline CDR1 and CDR2 sequences are SGHVS and FQNEAQ. The CDR3 nucleotides are TGTGCCAGCAGCCCAATACCCGGGGGGGCAAGCACAGATACGCAGTATTTT. It codes for CASSPIPGGASTDTQYF.

V usage is TRBV20-1 and J usage is TRBJ2-3; no firm D call. Germline CDR1 and CDR2: DFQATT and SNEGSKA (reference sequence). Trimming pared 3 bases from V and 2 bases from J, leaving 18 bases between. This CDR3 region has 16 residues. The CDR3 spells CSASRFLESNTDTQYF. Here the CDR3 DNA reads TGCAGTGCTAGCCGGTTCTTGGAGTCCAACACAGATACGCAGTATTTT.

The table lists this clonotype with many counts. The gene calls are TRBV7-9 and TRBJ1-6; no reliable D call. Germline V gene data show CDR1 as SEHNR and CDR2 as FQNEAQ (reference sequence). The CDR3 sequence is 12 residues long. V lost 3 bases and J lost 6, with 3 bases in between. The CDR3 is CASSFSNSPLHF. For the CDR3, the DNA is TGTGCCAGCAGCTTCAGTAATTCACCCCTCCACTTT.

V gene TRBV3-1 combines with J gene TRBJ1-2; D is possibly TRBD1 (6 bases). Looked up from germline, CDR1 is LGHDT and CDR2 is YNNKEL (reference sequence). The CDR3 has 13 amino acids. Trimming took off 6 bases at V and 4 bases at J, with 12 bases between the two ends. The CDR3 nucleotides read TGTGCCAGCAGACTACAGGGCAGCTATGGCTACACCTTC. Its protein is CASRLQGSYGYTF.

This clonotype was observed at least ten times. V is TRBV10-3 and J is TRBJ1-6, with D perhaps TRBD1 (5 bases). The CDR3 spans 15 residues. The V end was cut by 6 bases, the J end by 5 bases, with 14 bases between. Germline CDR1 is ENHRY and CDR2 is SYGVKD. Written as DNA, the CDR3 is TGTGCCATCAGGGCGACAGAAGCCGATAATTCACCCCTCCACTTT. Translation: CAIRATEADNSPLHF.